Presented here are 2 T cell receptor delta chains from one specimen sequenced in a study of gamma-delta T cells after stem cell transplantation. TCRdb re-analyzed the RT-PCR reads via CATT. The sample lists 900 to 1,300 delta-chain clones, 15% to 20% occurring once. Sequences were obtained from gamma-delta T cells. These TCRs come from a human donor. It is not recorded whose cells these are; they may come from a transplant donor.

As regards this clone: TCRdb assigns this DNA the protein of a much larger clone, which departs from its translation at residue 5; this likely reflects a read error, and the protein shown comes from translating the DNA. The chain recombines TRDV2 with TRDJ1; D gene uncertain. The CDR3 spans 14 residues. Looked up from germline, CDR1 is GEAIGNYY and CDR2 is EKD. Trimming removed 2 bases at V and 8 bases at J, with 17 bases between. The CDR3 DNA reads TGTGCCTGTGACATCCTGGCTTCAGCGGGGAAACTCATCTTT. This sequence encodes CACDILASAGKLIF.

This clone is labeled large. The sample carries other DNA sequences with the same CDR3. The V call is TRDV2, the J call TRDJ1; 13 positions agree with TRDD3. Germline assignment: CDR1 GEAIGNYY and CDR2 EKD. Trimming at V came to 0 bases and at J to 0 bases, leaving 15 bases not matched to a gene. The CDR3 is 21 residues long. CDR3: CACDTLATDWGIRFNTDKLIF. The CDR3, as DNA: TGTGCCTGTGACACCCTGGCCACCGACTGGGGGATACGCTTTAACACCGATAAACTCATCTTT.